This T cell receptor beta chain was sequenced in a study of blood T cell repertoires in COVID-19. Study information: Sites across the United States, Italy and Spain contributed samples from acute and convalescent COVID-19. PBMCs, B-cell-depleted T cells, or T cells provided the cDNA or gDNA that made up the material.

Per the authors' pipeline: Amplification from reference gene primers served as the basis for estimated nucleated cell counts. The table came from immunoSEQ multiplex PCR; TCRdb's copy has only in-frame clones and leaves some out. Clonal size and the V and J genes are those of that table, whereas D and trimming came from the DNA. The sample lists about 220,000 clones; approximately 84% were seen once. Many counts were recorded for this clone. CDR1 is MNHEY and CDR2 is SMNVEV in the germline V gene (reference sequence). Trimming removed 5 bases from V and 4 bases from J, with 14 bases in between. The CDR3 length is 14 residues.

Specimen: peripheral blood. The sequence was collected from a woman younger than 45 who had recovered from COVID-19. The chain carries TRBV27 and TRBJ1-1; a possible D gene is TRBD1 (6 bases). CDR3 DNA: TGTGCCAGCAGTCTTATGGGGGCGCGCACTGAAGCTTTCTTT. It translates to CASSLMGARTEAFF.